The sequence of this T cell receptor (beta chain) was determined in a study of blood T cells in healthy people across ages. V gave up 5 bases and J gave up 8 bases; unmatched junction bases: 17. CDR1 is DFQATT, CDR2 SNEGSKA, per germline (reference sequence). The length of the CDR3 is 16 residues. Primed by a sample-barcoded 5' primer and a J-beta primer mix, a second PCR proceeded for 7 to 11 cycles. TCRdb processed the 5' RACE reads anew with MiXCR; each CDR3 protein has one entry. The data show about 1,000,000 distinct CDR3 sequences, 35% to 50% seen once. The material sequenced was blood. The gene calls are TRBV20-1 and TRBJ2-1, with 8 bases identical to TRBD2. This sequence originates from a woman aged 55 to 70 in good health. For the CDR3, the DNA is TGCAGTGCTCCAGGCCACGCAGCGGGAGAAGCAGATGAGCAGTTCTTC. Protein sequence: CSAPGHAAGEADEQFF.